These 8 T cell receptor beta chains share one sample of origin, sequenced in a study of cytomegalovirus exposure and HLA in healthy donors. The primer mix had 60 Vbeta and 13 Jbeta primers. Clones were sequenced by immunoSEQ multiplex PCR, and TCRdb holds only the in-frame ones, with some missing. The table includes approximately 150,000 clones, around 75% detected once. The sequenced material came from PBMCs. All receptors derive from a man between 60 and 75 years old in good health and CMV-seronegative.

The chain links TRBV7-6 to TRBJ2-7; TRBD2 matches 12 bases. J was trimmed by 6 bases and V by 1 base; bases with no gene match: 4. The germline V gene encodes CDR1 SGHVS and CDR2 FNYEAQ. The CDR3 is 15 amino acids. CDR3 bases: TGTGCCAGCAGCTTAGGAGCTAGCGGGAGGGCCGAGCAGTACTTC. Encoded protein: CASSLGASGRAEQYF.

The V gene is TRBV30, the J gene TRBJ1-5; D perhaps matches TRBD1 (5 bases). V was clipped by 1 base and J by 7 bases, with 8 bases between them. Per germline, CDR1 GTSNPN and CDR2 SVGIG (reference sequence). The CDR3 sequence is 12 residues long. CDR3: CAWSGGGQPQHF. The DNA for the CDR3 is TGTGCCTGGAGTGGGGGCGGCCAGCCCCAGCATTTT. Full variable domain (remainder filled in from reference TRBV30 and TRBJ1-5): SQTIHQWPATLVQPVGSPLSLECTVEGTSNPNLYWYRQAAGRGLQLLFYSVGIGQISSEVPQNLSASRPQDRQFILSSKKLLLSDSGFYLCAWSGGGQPQHFGDGTRLSIL.

The chain has TRBV25-1 and TRBJ2-7; D uncertain. The CDR3 covers 14 residues. Germline V gene sequence: CDR1 MGHDK, CDR2 SYGVNS. Trimming took off 0 bases at V and 3 bases at J, with 9 bases between the two ends. Here the CDR3 reads CASSEYGQRYEQYF. Written as DNA, the CDR3 is TGTGCCAGCAGTGAATATGGCCAGCGCTACGAGCAGTACTTC.

This chain uses TRBV4-1 with TRBJ1-5; D is unclear. V was pared by 1 base and J by 4 bases, with 5 bases between. This CDR3 has 13 amino acids. Germline values: CDR1 MGHRA, CDR2 YSYEKL. CDR3 loop: CASSQARNQPQHF. CDR3 DNA sequence: TGCGCCAGCAGCCAAGCACGGAATCAGCCCCAGCATTTT.

The chain carries TRBV7-2 and TRBJ1-5; TRBD1 is a possible D gene (6 bases). Germline V gives CDR1 SGHTA, CDR2 FQGNSA. This CDR3 contains 14 residues. V lost 2 bases and J 2 bases, leaving 7 bases between the germline ends. The CDR3 DNA reads as TGTGCCAGCAGCTTACGACAGGGCAATCAGCCCCAGCATTTT. Residues: CASSLRQGNQPQHF. Full variable domain (outside the CDR3, taken from reference TRBV7-2 and TRBJ1-5): GAGVSQSPSNKVTEKGKDVELRCDPISGHTALYWYRQSLGQGLEFLIYFQGNSAPDKSGLPSDRFSAERTGGSVSTLTIQRTQQEDSAVYLCASSLRQGNQPQHFGDGTRLSIL.

The chain couples TRBV9 to TRBJ2-2; 8 bases align to TRBD2. Germline assignment: CDR1 SGDLS and CDR2 YYNGEE. V was clipped by 2 bases and J by 1 base; unmatched bases: 4. This CDR3 has 16 amino acids. In nucleotides, the CDR3 is TGTGCCAGCAGCGTTACTAGCGGCCTGAACACCGGGGAGCTGTTTTTT. It specifies CASSVTSGLNTGELFF. The variable domain in full, completed from reference TRBV9 and TRBJ2-2, reads DSGVTQTPKHLITATGQRVTLRCSPRSGDLSVYWYQQSLDQGLQFLIQYYNGEERAKGNILERFSAQQFPDLHSELNLSSLELGDSALYFCASSVTSGLNTGELFFGEGSRLTVL.

The chain couples TRBV28 to TRBJ2-1; 7 nucleotides line up with TRBD1. There are 14 residues in the CDR3. Trimming took 4 bases from V and 7 from J; bases not matched to a gene: 7. Looked up from germline, CDR1 is MDHEN and CDR2 is SYDVKM. CDR3 DNA sequence: TGTGCCAGCAGTTCTTTGGGCAGGGGGAATGAGCAGTTCTTC. It yields the protein CASSSLGRGNEQFF.

V and J are TRBV5-1 and TRBJ2-3; TRBD2 aligns across 10 bases. V shed 2 bases, J shed 1 base, and the junction held 1 base outside the gene matches. The CDR3 loop spans 15 amino acids. CDR1 SGHRS and CDR2 YFSETQ come from the germline V gene. The CDR3 DNA follows: TGCGCCAGCAGCTTTGGACTAGCGGGCACAGATACGCAGTATTTT. It translates to CASSFGLAGTDTQYF.